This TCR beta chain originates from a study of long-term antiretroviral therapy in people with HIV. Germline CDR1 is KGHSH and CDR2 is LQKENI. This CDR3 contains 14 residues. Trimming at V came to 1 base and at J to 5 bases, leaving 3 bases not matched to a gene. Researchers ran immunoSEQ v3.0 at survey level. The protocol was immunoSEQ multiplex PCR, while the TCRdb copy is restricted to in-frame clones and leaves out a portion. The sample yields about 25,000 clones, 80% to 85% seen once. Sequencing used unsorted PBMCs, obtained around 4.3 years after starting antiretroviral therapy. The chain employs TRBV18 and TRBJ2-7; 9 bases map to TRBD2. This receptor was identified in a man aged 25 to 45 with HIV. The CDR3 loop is CASSPRLAVDEQYF. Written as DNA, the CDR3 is TGTGCCAGCTCACCACGACTAGCGGTCGACGAGCAGTACTTC.